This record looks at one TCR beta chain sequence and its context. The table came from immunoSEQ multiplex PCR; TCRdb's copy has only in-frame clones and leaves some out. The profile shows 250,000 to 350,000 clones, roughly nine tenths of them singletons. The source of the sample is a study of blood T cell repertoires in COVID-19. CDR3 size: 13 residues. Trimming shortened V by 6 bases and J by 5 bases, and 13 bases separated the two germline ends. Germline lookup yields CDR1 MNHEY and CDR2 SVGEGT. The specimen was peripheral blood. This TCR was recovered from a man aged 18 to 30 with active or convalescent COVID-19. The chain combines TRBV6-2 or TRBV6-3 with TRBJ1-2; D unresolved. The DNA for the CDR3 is TGTGCCAGCAGCCACCAACACAGTTATGGCTACACCTTC. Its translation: CASSHQHSYGYTF.